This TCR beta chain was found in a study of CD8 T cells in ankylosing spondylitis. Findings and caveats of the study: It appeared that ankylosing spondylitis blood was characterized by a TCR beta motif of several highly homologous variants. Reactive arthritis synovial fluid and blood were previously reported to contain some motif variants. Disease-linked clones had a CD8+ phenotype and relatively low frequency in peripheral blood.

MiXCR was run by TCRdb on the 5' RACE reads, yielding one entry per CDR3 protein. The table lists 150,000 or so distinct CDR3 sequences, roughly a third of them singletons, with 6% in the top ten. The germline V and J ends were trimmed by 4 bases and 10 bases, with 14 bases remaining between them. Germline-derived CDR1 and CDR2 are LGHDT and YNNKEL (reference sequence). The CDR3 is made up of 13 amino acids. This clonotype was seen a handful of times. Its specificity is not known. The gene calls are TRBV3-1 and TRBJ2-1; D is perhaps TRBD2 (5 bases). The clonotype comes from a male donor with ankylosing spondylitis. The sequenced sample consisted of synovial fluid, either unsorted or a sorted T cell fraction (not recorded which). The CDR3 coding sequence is TGTGCCAGCAGCCCCGGACTGCCTCGGGAGCAGTTCTTC. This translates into CASSPGLPREQFF.